The next 3 T cell receptor beta chains were all read from a single sample in a study of metastatic and nonmetastatic thyroid tumors. All patients were untreated before thyroid surgery. TCRdb recomputed clones from the PCR reads via MiXCR. This sample carries 15,000 to 20,000 clones, approximately 30% of them seen once, and the ten largest clones take about 10%. The sequenced material came from tumor tissue. Receptors originate from a female donor with papillary thyroid cancer or a benign thyroid nodule (not recorded which). Some clones in this sample may be carry-over from other donors' samples.

V gene TRBV3-1 combines with J gene TRBJ1-3, with TRBD1 as a possible D gene (5 bases). With 3 bases removed from V and 3 bases from J, the gap between germline ends came to 12 bases. This CDR3 comprises 15 residues. Germline-derived CDR1 and CDR2 are LGHDT and YNNKEL (reference sequence). The CDR3 DNA follows: TGTGCCAGCAGCCACCTGGGCAGGGTTGGAAACACCATATATTTT. This sequence encodes CASSHLGRVGNTIYF.

This clone was seen repeatedly, ten times or more. V usage is TRBV11-2 and J usage is TRBJ2-3, with D unresolved. Germline V gene lookup returns CDR1 SGHAT and CDR2 FQNNGV. CDR3 size: 12 residues. V was clipped by 3 bases and J by 3 bases, with 4 bases between them. Here the CDR3 DNA reads TGTGCCAGCAGCTTCCAGACAGATACGCAGTATTTT. As protein: CASSFQTDTQYF.

This clone was counted a single time. The V gene is TRBV7-2, the J gene TRBJ2-1; D gene uncertain. This CDR3 comprises 14 residues. Germline V gene data show CDR1 as SGHTA and CDR2 as FQGNSA. Trimming took 1 base from V and 3 from J, leaving 7 bases between them. In DNA form, the CDR3 reads TGTGCCAGCAGCTTAGTCGCTAGCTACAATGAGCAGTTCTTC. Its protein product is CASSLVASYNEQFF.